The rows below give T cell receptor beta chains drawn from one sample of a study of T cell changes during pregnancy in multiple sclerosis. Some clones are missing from TCRdb's copy, which holds only in-frame ones; the method was immunoSEQ multiplex PCR. The sample contains about 84,000 clones, 85% to 95% of which appear only once. The sequencing used peripheral blood, collected in the third trimester of pregnancy. The receptors here all came from a female donor with multiple sclerosis, enrolled in a pregnancy study. Each CDR3 is given with its conserved first and last residue. D genes are given only for firm matches. Part of the rows lack a size; the others show once, few, many or a class for expanded clones.

j_gene | v_gene | d_gene | abundance | CDR3nt | CDR3aa
TRBJ2-5 | TRBV15 | - | once | TGTGCCACCAGCAGAGGAGTCCAAGAGACCCAGTACTTC | CATSRGVQETQYF
TRBJ1-1 | TRBV20-1 | - | few | TGCAGTGCCAGGGAGAACACTGAAGCTTTCTTT | CSARENTEAFF
TRBJ1-1 | TRBV7-9 | TRBD1 | - | TGTGCCAGCAGCGCGGGACAGGGGGCAATGGACACTGAAGCTTTCTTT | CASSAGQGAMDTEAFF
TRBJ2-3 | TRBV7-3 | TRBD2 | - | TGTGCCAGCAGTTCAGCGGGGGCCACAGATACGCAGTATTTT | CASSSAGATDTQYF
TRBJ2-1 | TRBV11-2 | - | - | TGTGCCAGCAGCCAATCCCCCGGCTACAGCTCCTACAATGAGCAGTTCTTC | CASSQSPGYSSYNEQFF
TRBJ2-5 | TRBV10-3 | TRBD1 | - | TGTGCCATCAGTGGGACAGGGCGCGAAGAGACCCAGTACTTC | CAISGTGREETQYF
TRBJ1-2 | TRBV5-4 | - | - | TGTGCCAGCAGCTTGCCCGGGGTAGACTATGGCTACACCTTC | CASSLPGVDYGYTF
TRBJ1-2 | TRBV9 | - | - | TGTGCCAGCAGCGCCAAGGGGTTGGTTAAAAGTGGCTACACCTTC | CASSAKGLVKSGYTF
TRBJ1-1 | TRBV12-5 | TRBD1 | - | TGTGCTAGTGGTTTGCAAATCGGGACAGCTAACATGAACACTGAAGCTTTCTTT | CASGLQIGTANMNTEAFF
TRBJ2-1 | TRBV6-6 | TRBD2 | - | TGTGCCACTAGCGGGGGGGCCAGCGGAGGGCCCAATGAGCAGTTCTTC | CATSGGASGGPNEQFF
TRBJ2-2 | TRBV29-1 | - | - | TGCAGCGTTGCGACAGAACACACCGGGGAGCTGTTTTTT | CSVATEHTGELFF
TRBJ1-2 | TRBV27 | - | - | TGTGCCAGCAGTTTGGACACCCGTTATGGCTACACCTTC | CASSLDTRYGYTF
TRBJ1-5 | TRBV9 | TRBD1 | - | TGTGCCAGCAACACAGGGGATAGCAATCAGCCCCAGCATTTT | CASNTGDSNQPQHF
TRBJ2-1 | TRBV27 | TRBD2 | - | TGTGCCAGCAGTTCTATAGCGGGGGGGTACAATGAGCAGTTCTTC | CASSSIAGGYNEQFF
TRBJ2-5 | TRBV7-7 | - | - | TGTGCTAGCAGCTTGACCCCCAGGGGTCCACGGGGACGGCAAGAGACCCAGTACTTC | CASSLTPRGPRGRQETQYF
TRBJ1-6 | TRBV27 | TRBD1 | - | TGTGCCAGCAGCCCGGCCACAGGGGCTTCACCCCTCCACTTT | CASSPATGASPLHF
TRBJ1-2 | TRBV29-1 | TRBD1 | - | TGCAGCGTTGCTTCCGGGACAGGGGTATATGGCTACACCTTC | CSVASGTGVYGYTF
TRBJ2-7 | TRBV27 | - | - | TGTGCCAGCAGTCAAGGGGCGGGGTACGGCGAGCAGTACTTC | CASSQGAGYGEQYF
TRBJ2-2 | TRBV9 | TRBD2 | - | TGTGCCAGCTCACCCTTAGCGGGGAAGAACACCGGGGAGCTGTTTTTT | CASSPLAGKNTGELFF
TRBJ1-1 | TRBV27 | - | - | TGTGCCAGCAGCATTAAACAGGGGAACACTGAAGCTTTCTTT | CASSIKQGNTEAFF
TRBJ1-3 | TRBV2 | - | once | TGTGCCAGCAGTGAAGACACGGGCTCTGGAAACACCATATATTTT | CASSEDTGSGNTIYF
TRBJ1-6 | TRBV6-1 | TRBD1 | - | TGTGCCAGCAACACCGGACAGGGCTATAATTCACCCCTCCACTTT | CASNTGQGYNSPLHF
TRBJ2-3 | TRBV2 | - | once | TGTGCCAGCAGCGCGGGCCCGGACACGCAGTATTTT | CASSAGPDTQYF
TRBJ1-3 | TRBV2 | TRBD1 | - | TGTGCCAGACAGACAGGGGGCACTGGAAACACCATATATTTT | CARQTGGTGNTIYF
TRBJ2-3 | TRBV5-1 | - | - | TGCGCCAGCAGCCCGGTCGCGGCCACAGATACGCAGTATTTT | CASSPVAATDTQYF
TRBJ2-7 | TRBV10-1 | - | - | TGCGCCAGCAGTGAGGACAGCTCCTACGAGCAGTACTTC | CASSEDSSYEQYF
TRBJ2-5 | TRBV19 | - | - | TGTGCCAGTACCGGGGTAGGACGGGAGACCCAGTACTTC | CASTGVGRETQYF
TRBJ2-1 | TRBV28 | TRBD2 | - | TGTGCCAGCAGTTCTAGCGGAGCTACCTACAATGAGCAGTTCTTC | CASSSSGATYNEQFF
TRBJ2-5 | TRBV6-6 | - | - | TGTGCCAGCAGCCCCACGTTCCCGGGGCAAGAGACCCAGTACTTC | CASSPTFPGQETQYF
TRBJ2-7 | TRBV15 | TRBD1 | - | TGTGCCACCAGCTATGGGACAGGGGACTACGAGCAGTACTTC | CATSYGTGDYEQYF
TRBJ1-2 | TRBV5-8 | TRBD1 | few | TGTGCCAGCAGCAAGACAGGGTTCTTTGGCTACACCTTC | CASSKTGFFGYTF
TRBJ1-2 | TRBV9 | TRBD1 | - | TGTGCCAACTATCCAGGGGGAAATGGCTACACCTTC | CANYPGGNGYTF
TRBJ1-1 | TRBV6-1 | TRBD1 | - | TGTGCCAGCAGTGAAGGACAGGGGAACACTGAAGCTTTCTTT | CASSEGQGNTEAFF
TRBJ2-3 | TRBV14 | TRBD1 | once | TGTGCCAGCAGCCAACTACAGGGGGCTACAGATACGCAGTATTTT | CASSQLQGATDTQYF
TRBJ2-3 | TRBV5-1 | - | - | TGCGCCAGCAGCTTGGCCCAGGGTACAGATACGCAGTATTTT | CASSLAQGTDTQYF
TRBJ2-5 | TRBV5-4 | - | - | TGTGCCAGCAGCTCTGGCTGGGGGGAAGAGACCCAGTACTTC | CASSSGWGEETQYF
TRBJ2-1 | TRBV19 | TRBD2 | - | TGTGCCAGTAGTGTCCGACTAGCGGGGGCATCCTACAATGAGCAGTTCTTC | CASSVRLAGASYNEQFF
TRBJ2-3 | TRBV30 | - | - | TGTGCCTGGAGTGTAGGAGGGGGCCGGGCAGATACGCAGTATTTT | CAWSVGGGRADTQYF
TRBJ2-1 | TRBV7-8 | TRBD2 | once | TGTGCCAGCAGCATTAGTTCCGGGGGGGCGGGGGCACCCAATGAGCAGTTCTTC | CASSISSGGAGAPNEQFF
TRBJ2-5 | TRBV10-2 | TRBD2 | - | TGCGCCAGCAGGGACCTAGCGGGGGACCAAGAGACCCAGTACTTC | CASRDLAGDQETQYF
TRBJ2-1 | TRBV27 | TRBD1 | - | TGTGCCAGCAGTACACAGGGGGCACGGAATGAGCAGTTCTTC | CASSTQGARNEQFF
TRBJ2-2 | TRBV11-3 | TRBD1 | - | TGTGCCAGCAGCCCATGGACAGGGTCGAACACCGGGGAGCTGTTTTTT | CASSPWTGSNTGELFF
TRBJ2-5 | TRBV6-1 | - | - | TGTGCCAGCAGTGCCTGGGGGGAGGGGGGAGAGACCCAGTACTTC | CASSAWGEGGETQYF
TRBJ1-6 | TRBV27 | TRBD1 | few | TGTGCCAGCAGCGAGGACAGGGTTATGCCCCTCCACTTT | CASSEDRVMPLHF
TRBJ1-2 | TRBV6-1 | - | once | TGTGCCAGCATAACAGTTATCTATGGCTACACCTTC | CASITVIYGYTF
TRBJ1-2 | TRBV6-5 | TRBD1 | - | TGTGCCAGCAGTTACTCGACCGCACAGGGGGCGCCTGGCTACACCTTC | CASSYSTAQGAPGYTF
TRBJ2-7 | TRBV7-9 | - | once | TGTGCCAGCAGCCCCAGCTACGAGCAGTACTTC | CASSPSYEQYF
TRBJ2-7 | TRBV29-1 | - | - | TGCAGCGTTGAAACTGGGCGTTACGAGCAGTACTTC | CSVETGRYEQYF
TRBJ1-1 | TRBV6-5 | - | - | TGTGCCAGCAGTTTTGCAGGGCGGAACACTGAAGCTTTCTTT | CASSFAGRNTEAFF
TRBJ2-7 | TRBV11-2 | TRBD2 | - | TGTGCCAGCAGCACAACTAGCGGGGGGAACGAGCAGTACTTC | CASSTTSGGNEQYF
TRBJ1-4 | TRBV27 | TRBD1 | - | TGTGCCAGCAGCCGGGGACAGGGAGGGGAAAAACTGTTTTTT | CASSRGQGGEKLFF
TRBJ1-2 | TRBV19 | - | - | TGTGCCAGTACTATCCCAGGGATGGTCTATGGCTACACCTTC | CASTIPGMVYGYTF
TRBJ2-3 | TRBV4-1 | - | - | TGCGCCAGCAGCCAGGACTTTACCACAGATACGCAGTATTTT | CASSQDFTTDTQYF